Listed here are 32 T cell receptor beta chains from one sample, sequenced in a study of beta chain features in type 1 diabetes. The sequenced template was cDNA made from the entire isolated RNA. Produced via immunoSEQ multiplex PCR; TCRdb's table is partial and in-frame only. This sample has roughly 400,000 clones, with around 16% found just once. Sequencing used naive CD4+ T cells from blood. The receptors originated from a woman aged 18-29 years in good health.

This chain links TRBV29-1 with TRBJ2-1; 7 nucleotides match TRBD2. This CDR3 spans 12 amino acids. After removal of 1 base from V and 8 bases from J, the junction contained 2 bases not matched to a gene. Germline-derived CDR1 and CDR2 are SQVTM and ANQGSEA. The CDR3 region is CSVEVRGDEQFF. CDR3 in DNA: TGCAGCGTTGAAGTCCGGGGGGATGAGCAGTTCTTC.

This clone was detected a few times. This rearrangement joins TRBV4-3 to TRBJ2-4; tentatively, D is TRBD1 (5 bases). The germline V gene encodes CDR1 LGHNA and CDR2 YSLEER. The V end lost 1 base, the J end lost 5 bases, and 6 bases lay between the germline ends. The CDR3 length is 13 residues. The CDR3: CASSQARENIQYF. The CDR3 DNA reads TGCGCCAGCAGCCAAGCCAGGGAAAACATTCAGTACTTC.

The chain joins TRBV25-1 to TRBJ2-7, with D perhaps TRBD1 (5 bases). The CDR3 covers 16 residues. Germline loops: CDR1 MGHDK, CDR2 SYGVNS. Trimming took off 2 bases at V and 0 bases at J, with 14 bases between the two ends. For the CDR3, the DNA is TGTGCCAGCAGTGAAGGATGGGGCCGGCGCTCCTACGAGCAGTACTTC. Translating gives CASSEGWGRRSYEQYF.

This clone was seen only a few times. The rearrangement joins TRBV7-9 to TRBJ2-6; a weak D match, TRBD2 (5 bases). With 6 bases removed from V and 0 bases from J, the gap between germline ends came to 9 bases. Germline V gene lookup returns CDR1 SEHNR and CDR2 FQNEAQ (reference sequence). The CDR3 is made up of 15 amino acids. CDR3 bases: TGTGCCAGCAGGATGAGGGCCTCTGGGGCCAACGTCCTGACTTTC. This encodes CASRMRASGANVLTF.

Here the CDR3 reads CASKRGLIETQYF. CDR3 bases: TGTGCCAGTAAGCGAGGCCTAATAGAGACCCAGTACTTC. The rearrangement links TRBV19 to TRBJ2-5; D is uncertain. Trimming left V 7 bases short and J 4 bases short, with 13 bases between. The CDR3 is 13 amino acids. From germline, CDR1 is LNHDA and CDR2 SQIVND (reference sequence).

V gene TRBV5-4 combines with J gene TRBJ2-1; 10 positions match TRBD2. The junction had 3 bases not matched to a gene; V was cut back by 4 bases and J by 2 bases. The CDR3 loop spans 15 amino acids. CDR1 SGHNT and CDR2 YYREEE come from the germline V gene (reference sequence). The CDR3 DNA reads TGTGCCAGCAGCCAGACTAGCGGGCCCTACAATGAGCAGTTCTTC. Translation gives CASSQTSGPYNEQFF. Combining the CDR3 with reference TRBV5-4 and TRBJ2-1 gives the whole variable domain ETGVTQSPTHLIKTRGQQVTLRCSSQSGHNTVSWYQQALGQGPQFIFQYYREEENGRGNFPPRFSGLQFPNYSSELNVNALELDDSALYLCASSQTSGPYNEQFFGPGTRLTVL.

The chain carries TRBV19 and TRBJ2-6; D is ambiguous. The CDR3 contains 16 residues. Trimming cost V 5 bases and J 2 bases, with 13 bases left between them. Germline V lookup: CDR1 LNHDA, CDR2 SQIVND (reference sequence). DNA for the CDR3: TGTGCCAGTAGTTCCCGACATGAAACTGGGGCCAACGTCCTGACTTTC. Residues: CASSSRHETGANVLTF.

CDR3 residues: CASSLGGREGEQFF. The CDR3 DNA follows: TGTGCCAGCAGTTTAGGCGGGAGGGAGGGTGAGCAGTTCTTC. The gene calls are TRBV28 and TRBJ2-1; the match to TRBD2 covers 9 bases. J was trimmed by 9 bases and V by 2 bases; bases with no gene match: 5. CDR1 MDHEN and CDR2 SYDVKM come from the germline V gene. The CDR3 covers 14 residues.

This clone turned up a few times. The same CDR3 can be traced to other DNA sequences in this sample. The chain carries TRBV30 and TRBJ2-6, with no clear D. V was cut by 3 bases and J by 1 base, with 4 bases left in between. Looked up from germline, CDR1 is GTSNPN and CDR2 is SVGIG (reference sequence). The CDR3 has 13 residues. The DNA of the CDR3 is TGTGCCTGGAGGACATCTGGGGCCAACGTCCTGACTTTC. Translating it yields CAWRTSGANVLTF. Variable domain in full (rest from reference TRBV30 and TRBJ2-6): SQTIHQWPATLVQPVGSPLSLECTVEGTSNPNLYWYRQAAGRGLQLLFYSVGIGQISSEVPQNLSASRPQDRQFILSSKKLLLSDSGFYLCAWRTSGANVLTFGAGSRLTVL.

The chain carries TRBV6-6 and TRBJ2-5; D is perhaps TRBD1 (6 bases). Trimming took off 5 bases at V and 5 bases at J, with 15 bases between the two ends. This CDR3 spans 14 amino acids. Germline CDR1 MNHNY, CDR2 SVGAGI (reference sequence). CDR3 coding DNA: TGTGCCAGCAGTGGCACAGGGATGCTGGAGACCCAGTACTTC. Amino acid sequence: CASSGTGMLETQYF.

This chain connects TRBV5-1 to TRBJ2-3, with a tentative D call TRBD2 (6 bases). Germline CDR1 and CDR2: SGHRS and YFSETQ. CDR3 length: 16 residues. The V end lost 2 bases, the J end lost 2 bases, and 15 bases lay between the germline ends. CDR3 protein: CASSLGERAFTDTQYF. CDR3 sequence (DNA): TGCGCCAGCAGCTTAGGGGAGCGGGCGTTCACAGATACGCAGTATTTT.

This chain joins TRBV2 and TRBJ2-3, with a weak D call TRBD1 (6 bases). Trimming shortened V by 9 bases and J by 2 bases, and 9 bases separated the two germline ends. The V gene's germline CDR1 is SNHLY and CDR2 FYNNEI. CDR3 length: 12 residues. CDR3 residues: CARRTDTDTQYF. The CDR3 nucleotides are TGTGCCAGAAGGACAGACACAGATACGCAGTATTTT.

The chain uses TRBV6-1 and TRBJ2-7; 9 bases line up with TRBD1. Germline loops: CDR1 MNHNS, CDR2 SASEGT. V was pared by 4 bases and J by 2 bases, with 6 bases of the junction left unmatched. The CDR3 is made up of 15 amino acids. This chain's CDR3 is CASSGWDRAAYEQYF. The CDR3, as DNA: TGTGCCAGCAGTGGATGGGACAGGGCAGCCTACGAGCAGTACTTC.

V and J are TRBV10-3 and TRBJ1-2; D unclear. Germline V gives CDR1 ENHRY, CDR2 SYGVKD. The length of the CDR3 is 13 residues. Between the trimmed V and J ends, which lost 7 bases and 7 bases, there was a span of 16 bases. CDR3 in DNA: TGTGCCATCAAATTCTCCCAGACGGGTGGCTACACCTTC. This codes for CAIKFSQTGGYTF.

In this sample, this clone turned up a few times. This sample also contains other DNA sequences that code for the same CDR3. The rearrangement joins TRBV10-3 to TRBJ2-7; tentative D call: TRBD1 (6 bases). The CDR3 totals 12 residues. The V end lost 6 bases, the J end lost 3 bases, and 9 bases lay between the germline ends. Germline values: CDR1 ENHRY, CDR2 SYGVKD. The CDR3, as DNA: TGTGCCATCAGCGGGACAAGCTACGAGCAGTACTTC. This sequence encodes CAISGTSYEQYF.

This clone was counted a few times. The J gene is TRBJ2-6, the V gene TRBV18; a possible D gene is TRBD2 (6 bases). V lost 6 bases and J 2 bases, leaving 17 bases between the germline ends. The CDR3 has 17 residues. The germline gives CDR1 KGHSH, CDR2 LQKENI. CDR3 DNA: TGTGCCAGCTCGAAAGCCTCGGGGAGGACTGGGGCCAACGTCCTGACTTTC. It specifies CASSKASGRTGANVLTF.

This clone was observed a few times. This chain joins TRBV5-4 and TRBJ1-1; a possible D gene is TRBD1 (6 bases). Germline V gives CDR1 SGHNT, CDR2 YYREEE (reference sequence). V lost 0 bases and J 1 base, leaving 10 bases between the germline ends. The CDR3 is made up of 15 amino acids. CDR3 in DNA: TGTGCCAGCAGCTTGGCCCAGGGGCGGAACACTGAAGCTTTCTTT. Residues: CASSLAQGRNTEAFF.

This clone was picked up a small number of times. The CDR3 coding sequence is TGTGCCTGGAGTGTAGCGGGCCTGTACCCTGGGAACACTGAAGCTTTCTTT. This sequence encodes CAWSVAGLYPGNTEAFF. The chain uses TRBV30 and TRBJ1-1, with D unresolved. Trimming took off 0 bases at V and 1 base at J, with 18 bases between the two ends. This CDR3 is built from 17 residues. The germline V gene encodes CDR1 GTSNPN and CDR2 SVGIG (reference sequence).

J is TRBJ1-1 and V is TRBV6-6, with D tentatively TRBD1 (5 bases). The CDR3 length is 15 residues. CDR1 is MNHNY and CDR2 is SVGAGI in the germline V gene (reference sequence). V lost 6 bases, J lost 1 base, and 15 bases lay in between. The CDR3 here is CASSYVGGKNTEAFF. The CDR3 DNA follows: TGTGCCAGCAGCTACGTGGGGGGGAAGAACACTGAAGCTTTCTTT.

The V and J genes are TRBV28 and TRBJ2-5, with D possibly matching TRBD2 (6 bases). V was pared by 4 bases and J by 7 bases, with 16 bases between. Germline lookup yields CDR1 MDHEN and CDR2 SYDVKM. There are 14 residues in the CDR3. DNA of the CDR3: TGTGCCAGCAGTTCAACACTAGCCTCGTGGACCCAGTACTTC. Translating gives CASSSTLASWTQYF. The full variable domain, completed using reference TRBV28 and TRBJ2-5, is DVKVTQSSRYLVKRTGEKVFLECVQDMDHENMFWYRQDPGLGLRLIYFSYDVKMKEKGDIPEGYSVSREKKERFSLILESASTNQTSMYLCASSSTLASWTQYFGPGTRLLVL.

The chain links TRBV29-1 to TRBJ2-4, with D possibly being TRBD1 (6 bases). The V end lost 1 base, the J end lost 9 bases, and 13 bases lay between the germline ends. CDR3 length: 13 residues. The germline V gene encodes CDR1 SQVTM and CDR2 ANQGSEA. This chain's CDR3 is CSVEGARRGIQYF. The DNA for the CDR3 is TGCAGCGTTGAAGGGGCACGCAGGGGCATTCAGTACTTC.

The chain couples TRBV28 to TRBJ2-1; 9 bases align to TRBD1. The J segment lost 6 bases and the V segment lost 8 bases, leaving 8 bases of the junction unmatched. The CDR3 contains 14 residues. Germline V lookup: CDR1 MDHEN, CDR2 SYDVKM. The CDR3 loop reads CASLGGTGLNEQFF. CDR3 nucleotide sequence: TGTGCCAGCTTGGGCGGGACAGGGCTCAATGAGCAGTTCTTC.

This clone has more than one count but fewer than ten. V and J are TRBV29-1 and TRBJ1-1; a possible D gene is TRBD1 (5 bases). V was pared by 4 bases and J by 4 bases, with 16 bases between. Germline V gene data show CDR1 as SQVTM and CDR2 as ANQGSEA. The CDR3 loop spans 14 amino acids. The CDR3 here is CSVAPSGPATEAFF. The CDR3 DNA reads as TGCAGCGTTGCTCCTTCAGGGCCTGCCACTGAAGCTTTCTTT. Full variable domain (missing parts from reference TRBV29-1 and TRBJ1-1): SAVISQKPSRDICQRGTSLTIQCQVDSQVTMMFWYRQQPGQSLTLIATANQGSEATYESGFVIDKFPISRPNLTFSTLTVSNMSPEDSSIYLCSVAPSGPATEAFFGQGTRLTVV.

This clone showed up just a few times. The genes are TRBV5-1 and TRBJ2-7; 9 bases match TRBD2. Trimming removed 0 bases from V and 3 bases from J; junction bases left unmatched: 4. The CDR3 runs 15 residues. Germline CDR1 and CDR2: SGHRS and YFSETQ. CDR3 loop: CASSLVRREGYEQYF. In DNA form, the CDR3 reads TGCGCCAGCAGCTTGGTACGGCGGGAGGGCTACGAGCAGTACTTC.

A few counts support this clone. The gene calls are TRBV11-3 and TRBJ2-7; D not resolved. Trimming removed 2 bases at V and 5 bases at J, with 10 bases between. Germline V gene sequence: CDR1 SGHNT, CDR2 YENEEA. The CDR3 has 13 amino acids. DNA of the CDR3: TGTGCCAGCAGCTTAAGCGTGTCTCACGAGCAGTACTTC. Its protein product is CASSLSVSHEQYF.

This clone has more than one count but fewer than ten. The V gene is TRBV19, the J gene TRBJ1-5, with 7 bases that match TRBD1. V dropped 4 bases and J dropped 4; count of bases not matched to a gene: 7. The CDR3 loop spans 15 amino acids. CDR1 LNHDA and CDR2 SQIVND come from the germline V gene (reference sequence). The CDR3 DNA reads TGTGCCAGTAGTACTGGGACAGTGGGGAATCAGCCCCAGCATTTT. Translated: CASSTGTVGNQPQHF.

This clone came up a few times. The CDR3 DNA is TGTGCCAGCAGCTTATATCCGGGGGAGACCTACGAGCAGTACTTC. Protein: CASSLYPGETYEQYF. The V and J genes are TRBV7-3 and TRBJ2-7; perhaps TRBD2 as D (6 bases). The CDR3 extends over 15 amino acids. V lost 2 bases and J lost 2, with 13 bases in between. The germline V gene encodes CDR1 SGHTA and CDR2 FQGTGA.

This clone showed up just a few times. The chain combines TRBV6-5 with TRBJ2-5; tentative D call: TRBD2 (5 bases). CDR1 and CDR2 (germline): MNHEY, SVGAGI. The CDR3 totals 14 residues. Trimming removed 6 bases from V and 1 base from J, with 12 bases in between. The CDR3 spells CASSPERPQETQYF. In DNA, the CDR3 is TGTGCCAGCAGCCCGGAGCGGCCCCAAGAGACCCAGTACTTC.

The CDR3 sequence: CASSLPSHGQPQHF. The CDR3 DNA sequence: TGTGCCAGCAGTTTACCGTCCCATGGCCAGCCCCAGCATTTT. This chain connects TRBV28 to TRBJ1-5; D remains unclear. Trimming removed 2 bases at V and 7 bases at J, with 12 bases between. The germline V gene has CDR1 MDHEN and CDR2 SYDVKM. The CDR3 consists of 14 residues.

This chain uses TRBV15 with TRBJ1-3; D not resolved. Trimming shortened V by 0 bases and J by 4 bases, and 10 bases separated the two germline ends. Germline CDR1 reads LNHNV; CDR2 reads YYDKDF (reference sequence). The CDR3 sequence is 15 residues long. The CDR3 nucleotides read TGTGCCACCAGCAGAGATCGGTATCCCGGAAACACCATATATTTT. Amino acid sequence: CATSRDRYPGNTIYF.

The chain has TRBV5-4 and TRBJ2-5; D not certain. The CDR3 consists of 14 residues. With 1 base removed from V and 5 bases from J, the gap between germline ends came to 12 bases. Germline lookup yields CDR1 SGHNT and CDR2 YYREEE (reference sequence). CDR3 residues: CASSLTTSRETQYF. The CDR3 DNA follows: TGTGCCAGCAGCTTGACTACGTCGCGGGAGACCCAGTACTTC.

This chain links TRBV29-1 with TRBJ2-1; unclear D gene. V was trimmed by 4 bases and J by 0 bases, leaving 10 bases between them. In germline, CDR1 is SQVTM, CDR2 ANQGSEA. This CDR3 has 14 amino acids. In DNA form, the CDR3 reads TGCAGCGTTGGAATCCTAAGCTCCTACAATGAGCAGTTCTTC. Encoded protein: CSVGILSSYNEQFF.